The entry that follows covers one T cell receptor (beta chain) sequence. There is no known antigen for this receptor. There are no base qualities to consult, and no much larger clone falls within one base. V lost 6 bases and J lost 4 bases; the stretch between them is 19 bases long. CDR1 and CDR2, looked up from the germline V gene, are SNHLY and FYNNEI. From its cysteine to its phenylalanine, the CDR3 spans 16 amino acids. The sequence is cut down to CDR3 DNA, 48 bases in frame from base 1. TCRbeta CDR3 regions were amplified from genomic DNA using the immunoSEQ Assay, a bias-controlled multiplex PCR. From the authors' description of their analysis: The number of nucleated cells in each sample was estimated from the amplification of reference gene primers within the assay. To quantify the absolute abundance of each unique TCRbeta CDR3 rearrangement, sequence reads were collapsed and filtered. For each sample, productive Simpson clonality was calculated as the square root of Simpson's diversity index over productive rearrangements. This is the immuneACCESS table as TCRdb keeps it, with only in-frame sequences that have V and J called. A part of the clones is gone; compared with another copy, unresolved V genes explain less than half, and the rest is unexplained. Clone size and V and J calls were adopted from that table, with D and trimming inferred from the DNA. The sample data list about 310,000 clones, and over 85% of these were observed just once. The ten biggest clones cover about a tenth of the sample.

This entry is derived from a study of blood T cell repertoires in COVID-19 (dated by TCRdb to the early 2020s). Background for the entire study: Samples from collaborators originated in the United States, Italy and Spain and spanned both the acute and convalescent phases of COVID-19. The prospective study material was composed of cDNA or gDNA derived from T cells, B-cell-depleted T cells, or PBMCs. The dataset comprised deeply sampled blood TCRbeta repertoires from subjects exposed to, actively infected with, or recovered from COVID-19. The repertoires were released in a freely available public database meant as a resource for research on the immune response to SARS-CoV-2. The samples were drawn from the first 160 participants of the ongoing ImmuneRACE study and from 950 to 1,500 subjects provided by 6 global collaborators. The sample metadata nearly always contained a de-identified subject ID, COVID-19 status, age in years and sex. HLA class I and class II types, where available, came from metadata supplied by the sample provider rather than from assay-based typing.

Overall study outcomes, separate from this receptor: Clinical and demographic metadata were provided uncurated, with the amount varying by source and participant.

Participants in the prospective study were aged 18 to 89 years, lived in 24 United States geographic areas, and enrolled through a virtual design. In the prospective study, cohorts were assigned on the basis of participant-reported clinical history obtained from a screening survey and a study questionnaire. Recovered participants in ImmuneRACE Cohort 3 were defined by two consecutive negative NP/OP PCR tests, clearance by a healthcare professional, or resolution of symptoms. Each participant in the prospective study had whole blood, serum and a nasopharyngeal or oropharyngeal swab collected by mobile phlebotomists. Additional blood draws and questionnaires over an approximately two-month period could optionally be provided by prospective study participants. Before DNA extraction, blood samples from the prospective study were shipped at room temperature or frozen.

This receptor was identified in a young woman who had recovered from COVID-19. Sequencing was performed on PBMCs or T cells enriched from blood (not recorded which). The chain employs TRBV2 and TRBJ1-3, with the D gene too uncertain to name. The DNA is TGTGCCAGCAGGGATGCCCGGGTGGTAGCCGGAAACACCATATATTTT. It specifies CASRDARVVAGNTIYF.